Listed below are T cell receptor beta chains from one sample, sequenced in a study of regulatory T cells in long-lasting Graves disease. TCRdb ran MiXCR on the multiplex PCR reads and lists one entry per CDR3 protein. The sample lists roughly 450,000 distinct CDR3 sequences; around a fifth were seen once. The source was peripheral blood mononuclear cells (PBMCs), collected when the disease was refractory, from a patient treated with antithyroid drugs. The receptors stem from a female donor with Graves disease. The CDR3 runs from the conserved cysteine through the conserved F or W.

>TRBV10-3
CASTQGNTEAFF
>TRBV11-1
CASSHSGGGDGEQFF
>TRBV20-1
CSARDPGRGETQYF
>TRBV7-2
CASSSLAGGPYEQYF
>TRBV29-1
CSVGNGEGAEAFF
>TRBV18
CASSTRAPPGNTIYF
>TRBV7-2
CASSLDPAEWETQYF
>TRBV12-3/TRBV12-4
CASSWGFITEAFF
>TRBV7-8
CASSTGSSRLSEQFF
>TRBV2
CASRWSGDSIPYEQYF
>TRBV7-2
CASSLAGAAEQFF
>TRBV6-2/TRBV6-3
CASSYPLGGELFF
>TRBV27
CASRSSRRTGYGYTF
>TRBV20-1
CSALGQNSGANVLTF
>TRBV6-2/TRBV6-3
CASSEWGLAGSDTQYF
>TRBV27
CASTGLAGIPLSSTDTQYF
>TRBV7-2
CASSLGFGRESDEQYF
>TRBV7-9
CASSRQEGGQYF
>TRBV2
CASSEGLWGQGGYEQYF
>TRBV2
CASSEAGFGETQYF
>TRBV6-1
CASSLQGYTDTQYF
>TRBV7-6
CASSLGTGGAGTEAFF
>TRBV7-2
CASSFGQGHYEQYF
>TRBV27
CASSPGLAGGSWYEQYF
>TRBV28
CAIKPGQGARGANVLTF
>TRBV4-3
CASSQQPPGTGNTGELFF
>TRBV29-1
CSVEGTSYGYTF
>TRBV28
CASSSVGTGDTGELFF
>TRBV7-2
CASSLDAQGGTEAFF
>TRBV12-3/TRBV12-4
CASRSPGWGSGDTQYF
>TRBV2
CASTGGTSSIYEQYF
>TRBV27
CASSFSPVSNQPQHF
>TRBV10-2
CASGEGNSYEQYF
>TRBV7-2
CASSEHRDRGLSDTQYF
>TRBV10-3
CAIGIAGRRETQYF
>TRBV28
CASSPPWEPQGETQYF
>TRBV5-6
CASSLDTENYGYTF
>TRBV14
CASSRYVGGATEAFF
>TRBV29-1
CSVKAGDTEAFF
>TRBV20-1
CSARDFTGGAAGYTF